The 2 T cell receptor beta chains in this list originate from one sample, sequenced in a study of vaccination and CD4 T cells after COVID-19. Their antigens are not known. The treatment denotes: roughly 10-day PBMC culture with coronavirus spike peptide pools or control peptides (ViraFEST assay). Sequenced with the Oncomine TCR Beta short-read assay was DNA taken from cultured CD4+ T cells. TCRdb reanalysed the PCR reads using MiXCR and keeps one entry per CDR3 protein. The sample gives 15,000 to 20,000 distinct CDR3 sequences, approximately 45% of which show up once; approximately 6% is in the top ten. This sample comprised CD4+ T cells from blood, cultured in vitro, obtained before SARS-CoV-2 vaccination. These receptors originate from a human donor who had recovered from COVID-19.

The J gene is TRBJ1-2, the V gene TRBV20-1; D may be TRBD1 (5 bases). The CDR3 has 12 residues. Germline V CDR1 and CDR2: DFQATT, SNEGSKA (reference sequence). The germline V and J ends were trimmed by 3 bases and 5 bases, with 10 bases remaining between them. CDR3 bases: TGCAGTGCTAGTATGACAGATTATGGCTACACCTTC. This encodes CSASMTDYGYTF.

This clonotype was seen once. The chain uses TRBV21-1 and TRBJ2-2; the DNA was not used to check the table's D call, TRBD1. TRBV21-1 constitutes a pseudogene. The CDR3 has 17 amino acids. The CDR3 spells CASSKGGTGRVPGELFF. The CDR3, as DNA: TGTGCCAGCAGCAAGGGGGGGACAGGGAGAGTTCCCGGGGAGCTGTTTTTT.